This T cell receptor beta chain was sequenced during a study of blood T cell repertoires in COVID-19. Background on the study: The samples span acute and convalescent COVID-19 from the United States, Italy and Spain. The analysed material was cDNA or gDNA that came from T cells, B-cell-depleted T cells, or PBMCs.

In the authors' workflow: Amplification of reference gene primers was used by the study to estimate nucleated cell counts. Generated by immunoSEQ multiplex PCR, the TCRdb table keeps only in-frame clones and is missing some. That table supplies the V and J calls and clone size; D and trimming were determined from the DNA. This sample carries about 72,000 clones, over 80% of them seen once, and the ten largest clones take 15% to 20%. Germline-derived CDR1 and CDR2 are SGHTA and FQGTGA. Trimming took 5 bases from V and 4 from J; bases not matched to a gene: 9. The CDR3 length is 15 residues. This clone was detected a few times.

This TCR was sampled from a human donor in a cohort sampled during active COVID-19. The rearrangement links TRBV7-3 to TRBJ2-7; TRBD1 aligns across 9 bases. The sequencing sample was made of peripheral blood. CDR3 in DNA: TGTGCCAGCAGCCCCTCCCCCGGGACAGGGTACGAGCAGTACTTC. It specifies CASSPSPGTGYEQYF.